A single sample gave rise to the 31 T cell receptor beta chains below, sequenced in a study of T-cell reconstitution after alpha-beta-depleted transplantation in children. Unique molecular identifiers featured in how the TCRbeta library was prepared. In TCRdb, the PCR reads were re-called with MiXCR into one record per CDR3 protein. The sample lists 180,000 or so distinct CDR3 sequences, roughly 6.3% occurring once. The starting material was PBMCs, obtained before TCRalphabeta/CD19-depleted stem cell transplant. These receptors all stem from a girl under three years old with combined immunodeficiency, due to receive a stem cell transplant.

This clonotype was seen many times. The chain combines TRBV12-3 or TRBV12-4 with TRBJ2-1; 11 bases agree with TRBD2. The CDR3 spans 17 residues. V lost 6 bases, J lost 3 bases, and 10 bases stayed unmatched. The CDR3 nucleotides read TGTGCCAGCAGCTCGCCACTAGCGGGGGTGAACTACAATGAGCAGTTCTTC. It codes for CASSSPLAGVNYNEQFF.

This clonotype was detected many times. V is TRBV7-2 and J is TRBJ2-7; D remains ambiguous. V gave up 4 bases and J gave up 3 bases, with 7 bases separating them. Germline lookup yields CDR1 SGHTA and CDR2 FQGNSA. This CDR3 is built from 12 residues. The CDR3 region has the DNA TGTGCCAGCAGCTCCGATAACTACGAGCAGTACTTC. Its translation: CASSSDNYEQYF.

The V gene is TRBV5-5, the J gene TRBJ1-5; 11 positions agree with TRBD1. Losses at the gene ends were 2 bases for V and 13 bases for J; bases not matched to a gene: 8. Germline CDR1 is SGHKS and CDR2 is YYEKEE (reference sequence). The CDR3 spans 14 residues. CDR3 in DNA: TGTGCCAGCAGCTTTAAATGGACAGGGGGCTCTCAGCATTTT. Protein: CASSFKWTGGSQHF.

This clonotype occurred many times. The chain joins TRBV4-1 to TRBJ1-1; D may be TRBD1 (5 bases). Germline V gene data show CDR1 as MGHRA and CDR2 as YSYEKL. The CDR3 consists of 15 residues. V gave up 5 bases and J gave up 1 base, with 14 bases separating them. CDR3 residues: CASSELGGKNTEAFF. CDR3 in DNA: TGCGCCAGCAGCGAACTGGGGGGGAAGAACACTGAAGCTTTCTTT.

This clonotype appeared many times. The V and J genes are TRBV7-2 and TRBJ2-1; D ambiguous. V dropped 3 bases and J dropped 7 bases, with 16 bases sitting between them. The CDR3 has 15 residues. Germline assignment: CDR1 SGHTA and CDR2 FQGNSA. CDR3: CASSFPTSGGNEQFF. In nucleotides, the CDR3 is TGTGCCAGCAGCTTCCCGACTTCTGGCGGTAATGAGCAGTTCTTC.

A few counts support this clonotype. The V gene is TRBV29-1, the J gene TRBJ1-2, with 9 positions matching TRBD1. CDR3 size: 15 residues. With 0 bases clipped from V and 4 bases from J, the junction kept 6 bases outside the gene matches. Germline CDR1 and CDR2: SQVTM and ANQGSEA. This CDR3 reads CSVEDSTGGIYGYTF. In DNA, the CDR3 is TGCAGCGTTGAAGATTCGACAGGGGGAATCTATGGCTACACCTTC. Drawing the rest from reference TRBV29-1 and TRBJ1-2, the complete variable domain is SAVISQKPSRDICQRGTSLTIQCQVDSQVTMMFWYRQQPGQSLTLIATANQGSEATYESGFVIDKFPISRPNLTFSTLTVSNMSPEDSSIYLCSVEDSTGGIYGYTFGSGTRLTVV.

This clonotype was seen ten or more times. The rearrangement links TRBV9 to TRBJ1-2; D remains ambiguous. Looked up from germline, CDR1 is SGDLS and CDR2 is YYNGEE. The CDR3 loop spans 15 amino acids. Deletions cut 3 bases from V and 1 base from J, with 13 bases between. CDR3 nucleotide sequence: TGTGCCAGCAGCGGAGGAGTGGATCTTAACTATGGCTACACCTTC. Protein: CASSGGVDLNYGYTF.

At least ten counts were recorded for this clonotype. V usage is TRBV9 and J usage is TRBJ2-3, with D possibly matching TRBD2 (5 bases). The germline CDR1 and CDR2 sequences are SGDLS and YYNGEE. The length of the CDR3 is 15 residues. With 0 bases removed from V and 2 bases from J, the gap between germline ends came to 10 bases. CDR3 residues: CASSVEGLATDTQYF. CDR3 coding DNA: TGTGCCAGCAGCGTAGAGGGCCTAGCCACAGATACGCAGTATTTT.

This clonotype was observed at least ten times. The chain uses TRBV14 and TRBJ2-2, with TRBD2 matching 15 bases. The CDR3 has 19 residues. CDR1 SGHDN and CDR2 FVKESK come from the germline V gene. Trimming removed 2 bases from V and 0 bases from J; junction bases left unmatched: 4. The CDR3 region has the DNA TGTGCCAGCAGCCAACGGGGACTAGCGGGAGGCCCGAACACCGGGGAGCTGTTTTTT. Protein: CASSQRGLAGGPNTGELFF.

This clonotype came up many times. The rearrangement joins TRBV5-1 to TRBJ2-1; 7 nucleotides align to TRBD1. The V gene end was trimmed by 0 bases and the J gene end by 3 bases; junction bases not matched to a gene: 9. Germline V gene lookup returns CDR1 SGHRS and CDR2 YFSETQ. CDR3 size: 17 residues. The CDR3 loop is CASSLAKGQRIYNEQFF. The CDR3 DNA sequence: TGCGCCAGCAGCTTGGCTAAGGGACAGCGTATCTACAATGAGCAGTTCTTC.

This clonotype was recorded at least ten times. V gene TRBV7-8 combines with J gene TRBJ2-1; no definite D call. Germline CDR1 is SGHVS and CDR2 is FQNEAQ. The CDR3 covers 15 residues. V was pared by 1 base and J by 8 bases, with 15 bases between. CDR3 nucleotides: TGTGCCAGCAGCTTAGAAAGGCTCCTGAGATATGAGCAGTTCTTC. Its protein is CASSLERLLRYEQFF.

This clonotype was observed at least ten times. The J gene is TRBJ2-1, the V gene TRBV12-3 or TRBV12-4; perhaps D is TRBD1 or TRBD2 (5 bases each). This CDR3 has 15 amino acids. V shed 5 bases and J shed 8 bases, with 19 bases lying between them. The CDR3 sequence is CASSPPGRTLHEQFF. The CDR3 nucleotides are TGTGCCAGCAGTCCTCCGGGACGGACTTTACATGAGCAGTTCTTC.

This clonotype appeared many times. The chain links TRBV28 to TRBJ1-1; unclear D gene. Looked up from germline, CDR1 is MDHEN and CDR2 is SYDVKM. The CDR3 spans 18 residues. Trimming removed 1 base at V and 0 bases at J, with 18 bases between. CDR3 coding DNA: TGTGCCAGCAGTTTATTCCAGTTCCACCGAAAACTGAACACTGAAGCTTTCTTT. Protein: CASSLFQFHRKLNTEAFF.

This clonotype was seen repeatedly, ten times or more. The rearrangement links TRBV28 to TRBJ2-3; D is unresolved. V lost 5 bases, J lost 0 bases, and 9 bases lay in between. Germline V gene lookup returns CDR1 MDHEN and CDR2 SYDVKM. This CDR3 region has 14 residues. The CDR3 DNA reads TGTGCCAGCAGTCCAGTGGCTAGCACAGATACGCAGTATTTT. It specifies CASSPVASTDTQYF.

This clonotype was found many times. The V gene is TRBV4-2, the J gene TRBJ2-1; D gene ambiguous. V was clipped by 0 bases and J by 5 bases, with 8 bases between them. Looked up from germline, CDR1 is LGHNA and CDR2 is YNFKEQ. The CDR3 runs 14 residues. The CDR3 reads CASSQETAHNEQFF. The DNA of the CDR3 is TGTGCCAGCAGCCAAGAAACAGCTCACAATGAGCAGTTCTTC.

The chain uses TRBV4-3 and TRBJ2-6; no reliable D call. V was pared by 1 base and J by 0 bases, with 10 bases between. Germline V gene data show CDR1 as LGHNA and CDR2 as YSLEER. This CDR3 contains 17 residues. This CDR3 reads CASSQAPGYSGANVLTF. The CDR3 bases are TGCGCCAGCAGCCAAGCTCCGGGCTACTCTGGGGCCAACGTCCTGACTTTC.

At least ten counts were recorded for this clonotype. The chain has TRBV12-3 or TRBV12-4 and TRBJ2-7, with D possibly being TRBD1 (6 bases). The CDR3 covers 12 residues. Deletions cut 5 bases from V and 8 bases from J, with 13 bases between. CDR3 in DNA: TGTGCCAGCAGTCCCTCAGGGGCTCAGCAGTACTTC. This sequence encodes CASSPSGAQQYF.

This clonotype was seen only a few times. This rearrangement joins TRBV28 to TRBJ1-1; 7 bases line up with TRBD1. This CDR3 comprises 16 residues. Germline V gives CDR1 MDHEN, CDR2 SYDVKM. V trimming: 8 bases; J trimming: 4 bases; junction bases outside the gene matches: 16. CDR3 DNA: TGTGCCAGCCGCGGGGACAGCCCCCACCAAGCCACTGAAGCTTTCTTT. Its protein is CASRGDSPHQATEAFF. Filled out from reference TRBV28 and TRBJ1-1, the complete variable domain reads DVKVTQSSRYLVKRTGEKVFLECVQDMDHENMFWYRQDPGLGLRLIYFSYDVKMKEKGDIPEGYSVSREKKERFSLILESASTNQTSMYLCASRGDSPHQATEAFFGQGTRLTVV.

This clonotype has a count of ten or more. The chain combines TRBV20-1 with TRBJ1-2, with 8 bases aligning to TRBD1. Germline V gene sequence: CDR1 DFQATT, CDR2 SNEGSKA (reference sequence). The CDR3 totals 16 residues. The J segment lost 4 bases and the V segment lost 0 bases, leaving 10 bases of the junction unmatched. CDR3 nucleotide sequence: TGCAGTGCTAGAGATCACGGACAGGGCGGACGCTATGGCTACACCTTC. This codes for CSARDHGQGGRYGYTF.

This clonotype was recorded many times. The rearrangement links TRBV7-2 to TRBJ2-7, with a possible D match to TRBD1 (5 bases). Germline V gives CDR1 SGHTA, CDR2 FQGNSA. This CDR3 has 14 amino acids. The V end was cut by 2 bases, the J end by 3 bases, with 11 bases between. The CDR3 coding sequence is TGTGCCAGCAGCTTATCTTCAGACAGCTACGAGCAGTACTTC. It yields the protein CASSLSSDSYEQYF.

This clonotype was picked up one time. This chain joins TRBV6-2 or TRBV6-3 and TRBJ2-1, with D perhaps matching TRBD2 (5 bases). V was pared by 6 bases and J by 6 bases, with 24 bases between. Germline loops: CDR1 MNHEY, CDR2 SVGEGT. CDR3 size: 17 residues. In nucleotides, the CDR3 is TGTGCCAGCAGCGAACGAAAAACCGGGAACTTGGTCAATGAGCAGTTCTTC. Its translation is CASSERKTGNLVNEQFF.

The V and J genes are TRBV7-2 and TRBJ1-1, with TRBD1 as a possible D gene (5 bases). This CDR3 has 14 amino acids. V lost 10 bases, J lost 1 base, and 16 bases lay in between. Germline values: CDR1 SGHTA, CDR2 FQGNSA. CDR3 loop: CATDARVGNTEAFF. CDR3 in DNA: TGTGCCACCGACGCCAGGGTTGGGAACACTGAAGCTTTCTTT.

This clonotype was observed many times. The V and J genes are TRBV5-1 and TRBJ2-5; D might be TRBD2 (6 bases). There are 15 residues in the CDR3. Germline values: CDR1 SGHRS, CDR2 YFSETQ. Trimming took off 0 bases at V and 5 bases at J, with 14 bases between the two ends. The CDR3 here is CASSLVAGSVETQYF. CDR3 nucleotides: TGCGCCAGCAGCTTGGTGGCGGGGTCAGTGGAGACCCAGTACTTC.

This clonotype appeared many times. This sequence joins TRBV11-2 and TRBJ1-1; D ambiguous. Germline V CDR1 and CDR2: SGHAT, FQNNGV. V lost 1 base and J 8 bases, leaving 14 bases between the germline ends. CDR3 length equals 14 residues. The CDR3 reads CASSLGGSVGEAFF. The CDR3 nucleotides are TGTGCCAGCAGCTTAGGGGGATCCGTCGGGGAAGCTTTCTTT. Combining the CDR3 with reference TRBV11-2 and TRBJ1-1 gives the whole variable domain EAGVAQSPRYKIIEKRQSVAFWCNPISGHATLYWYQQILGQGPKLLIQFQNNGVVDDSQLPKDRFSAERLKGVDSTLKIQPAKLEDSAVYLCASSLGGSVGEAFFGQGTRLTVV.

This clonotype was found many times. The chain links TRBV28 to TRBJ1-4; D not certain. The germline V and J ends were trimmed by 3 bases and 2 bases, with 7 bases remaining between them. This CDR3 has 14 amino acids. Looked up from germline, CDR1 is MDHEN and CDR2 is SYDVKM. The CDR3 nucleotides are TGTGCCAGCAGTTTTACCTATACTAATGAAAAACTGTTTTTT. Translation gives CASSFTYTNEKLFF. Supplemented by reference TRBV28 and TRBJ1-4, the full variable domain reads DVKVTQSSRYLVKRTGEKVFLECVQDMDHENMFWYRQDPGLGLRLIYFSYDVKMKEKGDIPEGYSVSREKKERFSLILESASTNQTSMYLCASSFTYTNEKLFFGSGTQLSVL.

This clonotype was recorded many times. The chain couples TRBV6-2 or TRBV6-3 to TRBJ1-2; D gene ambiguous. The CDR3 loop spans 14 amino acids. The V and J ends lost 6 bases and 2 bases respectively, with 13 bases between them. Germline V gene lookup returns CDR1 MNHEY and CDR2 SVGEGT. CDR3 in amino acids: CASRSIQENYGYTF. The CDR3 nucleotides read TGTGCCAGCAGATCGATCCAGGAAAACTATGGCTACACCTTC.

Worth noting for this clonotype: Given a much more abundant clone one base away, this may be a read error. The chain links TRBV11-2 to TRBJ1-3; D ambiguous. Trimming stripped 2 bases from V and 6 bases from J, with 14 bases between. Looked up from germline, CDR1 is SGHAT and CDR2 is FQNNGV. There are 15 residues in the CDR3. The CDR3 region is CASSLFRTAENTIYF. DNA of the CDR3: TGTGCCAGCAGCTTATTTCGAACAGCTGAAAACACCATATATTTT.

V and J are TRBV7-2 and TRBJ2-7; 9 bases are a match to TRBD1. Germline V gives CDR1 SGHTA, CDR2 FQGNSA. V was clipped by 1 base and J by 4 bases; unmatched bases: 5. This CDR3 is built from 15 residues. The CDR3 DNA reads TGTGCCAGCAGCTTAGAGGGACAGGGCTCGTACGAGCAGTACTTC. Amino acid sequence: CASSLEGQGSYEQYF. The whole variable domain, remainder taken from reference TRBV7-2 and TRBJ2-7, is GAGVSQSPSNKVTEKGKDVELRCDPISGHTALYWYRQSLGQGLEFLIYFQGNSAPDKSGLPSDRFSAERTGGSVSTLTIQRTQQEDSAVYLCASSLEGQGSYEQYFGPGTRLTVT.

This clonotype was recorded at least ten times. The chain has TRBV5-1 and TRBJ2-1, with TRBD1 identical over 8 bases. CDR1 and CDR2 (germline): SGHRS, YFSETQ. V lost 1 base to trimming and J lost 3 bases; unmatched junction nucleotides: 6. The CDR3 totals 16 residues. CDR3 amino acids: CASSLTDRAFYNEQFF. The CDR3, as DNA: TGCGCCAGCAGCTTGACGGACAGGGCTTTCTACAATGAGCAGTTCTTC.

The sample holds many counts of this clonotype. The V and J genes are TRBV5-5 and TRBJ2-3, with D maybe TRBD2 (6 bases). Trimming removed 3 bases at V and 1 base at J, with 12 bases between. Germline V lookup: CDR1 SGHKS, CDR2 YYEKEE (reference sequence). The CDR3 totals 15 residues. Written as DNA, the CDR3 is TGTGCCAGCAGCTCCAATTCGGGAGGCACAGATACGCAGTATTTT. Amino acids: CASSSNSGGTDTQYF.

This clonotype was observed at least ten times. The J gene is TRBJ1-1, the V gene TRBV9; possibly TRBD1 for D (5 bases). The V end was cut by 4 bases, the J end by 1 base, with 8 bases between. The germline V gene has CDR1 SGDLS and CDR2 YYNGEE. The CDR3 contains 13 residues. CDR3 nucleotides: TGTGCCAGCAGCCAGGGAGGGAACACTGAAGCTTTCTTT. Protein sequence: CASSQGGNTEAFF.